This T cell receptor (beta chain) was observed in a study of cytomegalovirus exposure and HLA in healthy donors (dated by TCRdb to about 2017). In the study overall: An earlier analysis of around 600 of the donors reported roughly 270 Gb of sequence data and around 120 million unique TCR beta sequences from 150 million to 200 million T cells. An early release that covered 640 HLA-typed donors contained about 300 gigabases of sequencing data and 85 million to 100 million unique TCR sequences. Among the approximately 400 genotyped donors, under 90% belonged to the genetic ancestry cluster associated with self-reported Caucasian donors. The study aimed to test whether signatures of past pathogen exposure could be identified by cataloging public T cell receptors. The T cell repertoires of 550 to 850 subjects were profiled by immunosequencing and related to cytomegalovirus serostatus. In addition to the first cohort of 650 to 800 subjects, a separate validation cohort of approximately 130 different subjects was used. The study combined high-throughput TCR immunosequencing, statistical association of individual TCRs with disease status, and machine learning to predict cytomegalovirus infection status. A later analysis re-analyzed previously published TCR beta repertoires from roughly 630 donors and added high-resolution HLA genotyping to study TCR occurrence patterns. Rather than drawing on any new phenotypic data, the later analysis identified candidate immune exposures from TCR beta sequences and the way those sequences occurred across donors. An earlier analysis of 587 of the donors applied high-throughput TCR beta sequencing to assess whether each TCR beta V gene segment acted as functional or pseudogenic. Donor age, sex, ethnicity and CMV serostatus were compiled alongside the repertoire data. In a later genetic analysis, genome-wide SNP genotypes for about three fifths of the 666 donors were used, and that subset was treated as a discovery cohort. Every discovery cohort repertoire had been produced on one sequencing platform. Class I and class II HLA loci were covered by the typing at four-digit resolution. Typing coverage varied by locus: about 620-630 donors for A, B, C, DRB1 and DQB1; around 560 for DQA1; about 590 for DPA1; approximately 450 for DPB1. Roughly five DR-DQ haplotypes were handled as single units for association and clustering, since linkage in the cohort was strong. Across 398 genotyped donors of the cohort, an average of approximately 200,000 unique TCR beta nucleotide sequences per donor were sequenced, and roughly 20% of those sequences were non-productive. Study-wide conclusions, independent of this receptor: Most TCR sequences were seen in very few donors, while some public TCRs were found in many individuals. In an earlier analysis of 500 to 650 of the donors, most TCR beta V segments appeared in productive rearrangements about 90% or about 30% of the time, broadly matching IMGT annotations. In this cohort, only TCR beta chains were sequenced, and detectable features were limited by the absence of alpha or paired-chain data. Immune exposure information for the cohort was limited to CMV serostatus. V-gene and J-gene trimming of TCR beta chains was associated with a missense DCLRE1C variant in a later genetic analysis, and the association was replicated in an independent cohort. A later analysis associated 17,000 or so TCR beta sequences with specific HLA alleles at a false discovery rate of 0.05. Linkage disequilibrium might explain the correlated functional status among segregating V segments, but an unknown experimental factor could not be ruled out. In a later analysis, most CMV-associated TCR beta chains were found to appear HLA-restricted, with HLA associations seemingly driven largely by CMV exposure. In both the original and validation cohorts, the classifier was reported to diagnose cytomegalovirus status with high specificity and sensitivity. A total of fewer than 200 TCR beta chains were listed by the study as associated with cytomegalovirus. Sequencing depth was assumed to be roughly uniform across donors in the presence/absence analyses, though that assumption may not hold. A few of the identified cytomegalovirus-associated TCR beta chains were confirmed in vitro to be specific for cytomegalovirus antigens. Because counts were too low, some 17 rarely observed V segments, including chromosome 9 orphons, were excluded from the earlier analysis of several hundred of the donors. The authors suggested that the approach could potentially be extended to other disease states and immunological phenotypes. A later analysis found that TCR association rates varied across HLA loci, with DRB1 alleles showing the most associated TCRs and HLA-C alleles the fewest. Because HLA typing was missing for some donors at each locus, association tests included only the typed subset. A further reported finding was that TCR beta sequences accurately predicted the HLA-A and HLA-B alleles for most subjects in the first cohort. According to a later analysis, parvovirus B19, influenza, CMV and Epstein-Barr virus appeared linked to several top co-occurrence clusters. Some IMGT-functional V segments, including TRBV6-2 and TRBV6-3, could not be distinguished by the 87-base-pair reads and were therefore excluded. Assigning TCR associations to individual alleles was difficult when HLA alleles, especially DR and DQ, strongly co-occurred. A later genetic analysis reported fewer N-insertions in productive TCRs among donors in an Asian-associated ancestry cluster than the approximately 700-donor mean. A group of highly shared sequence variants was considered likely to be a technical artifact of the sequencing pipeline. In a later analysis, HLA-associated TCR beta chains showed more clonal expansion and lower generation probabilities than non-associated chains that were equally common.

The germline V gene (reference sequence) specifies LNHDA as CDR1 and SQIVND as CDR2. Including the terminal cysteine and phenylalanine, the CDR3 comprises 15 residues. Only CDR3 DNA remains: 45 bases, in frame from the first base. The germline ends are 19 bases apart after V is trimmed by 7 bases and J by 6 bases. To note about this clone: Its binding antigen is unknown. It has no much larger one-base neighbor in the sample; base qualities were not kept.

The cohort was made up of 666 healthy bone marrow donors. All cohort members were sampled while nominally healthy, although unrecorded immune exposures were likely present. The donor tested CMV seronegative, placing the donor among the 350 or so seronegative members of the cohort. A peripheral blood sample was provided by each donor, and peripheral blood mononuclear cells were used for TCR beta sequencing. Genomic DNA extraction from the blood cell samples was performed with the Qiagen DNeasy Blood Extraction Kit. The library was built by means of the immunoSEQ multiplex PCR assay. A mixture of 60 forward primers for TCR Vbeta segments and 13 reverse primers for TCR Jbeta segments was used in the multiplex PCR. A multiplex PCR assay on genomic DNA amplified the CDR3 region of rearranged TCR beta genes. The amplified TCR beta libraries were sequenced on the Illumina HiSeq System as 87-base-pair reads. From the authors' description of their analysis: A later analysis counted about 76 million unique TCR beta chains across the 550 to 700 repertoires, and 10 million to 12 million of these chains were shared by at least two donors. A nearest-neighbor algorithm error-corrected the raw reads and collapsed the reads into unique sequences, merging closely related sequences to remove PCR and sequencing errors. CDR3 sequences were aligned to IMGT reference sequences to assign V, D and J gene segments. For a sequence to be retained, a match of at least six nucleotides was required to both a V gene segment and a J gene segment. A rearrangement counted as productive if the CDR3 had no stop codons and remained in frame with V and J, and every other rearrangement counted as non-productive. Following IMGT convention, CDR3 was defined as the stretch from the second conserved V-encoded cysteine to the conserved J-encoded phenylalanine. The earlier analysis of about 500 of the donors excluded sequences that lacked an unambiguous match to a single V gene segment. An earlier analysis of 500 to 600 of the donors classified V segments as functional when productive rearrangements were above 56.7% and as segregating when the standard deviation between donors was above 5%. To diagnose cytomegalovirus status from the catalog of TCR beta chain sequences, a statistical classification framework was built. V and J gene assignment, in a later analysis, came from comparing TCR nucleotide sequences with IMGT/GENE-DB human TR gene sequences. A later analysis assigned CDR3 sequences and most-parsimonious VDJ recombination scenarios with the TCRdist pipeline. A later analysis defined each TCR beta chain by its CDR3 amino acid sequence plus V-gene family, and excluded reads lacking a unique V-gene family. As a way to deal with suspected cross-contamination and a sequencing artifact, a later analysis dropped hundreds of nucleotide sequences that were highly shared and had low generation probability. A later analysis calculated a clonal expansion index for each public chain from normalized within-repertoire ranks of inferred template counts. In a later analysis, generation probabilities were computed with a VDJ recombination model fitted to out-of-frame rearrangements, and the resulting probabilities were checked against IGoR. Hypergeometric tests were used in a later analysis to score TCR-TCR, TCR-HLA and TCR-CMV co-occurrence, with a repertoire-size bias correction applied to the TCR pairs. In a later analysis, false discovery rates were estimated by permuting HLA or CMV assignments 20 times. A later analysis grouped co-occurring TCRs with DBSCAN, adding TCRdist sequence similarity when clustering within HLA-allele-positive subsets. For co-occurrence clustering, repertoires with fewer than 30,000 or more than 120,000 public chains were excluded, along with a handful of repertoires with anomalous nucleotide sharing. TCRdb retrieved this table from immuneACCESS and kept in-frame rearrangements only. Not all clones are present; in checked studies, unresolved V genes account for under half, and no reason is known for the remainder. The D gene and trimming were derived from the DNA, and the V and J assignments and clone size from that table. The sample has about 59,000 clones on record, just under 85% of them singletons. The ten largest account for about 1.5% of the sample.

The chain employs TRBV19 and TRBJ1-5; the best D guess is TRBD1, with 5 bases matching. Sequenced: PBMCs. This TCR derives from a man aged 35-49 years in good health and CMV-seronegative. The encoded CDR3 is CASTPFGGVGQPQHF. The sequenced DNA: TGTGCCAGTACTCCCTTTGGGGGGGTAGGTCAGCCCCAGCATTTT.